Presented here are 14 T cell receptor beta chains from one specimen sequenced in a study of CD8+ T cells in alopecia areata (dated by TCRdb to the late 2010s). Library preparation employed the immunoSEQ multiplex PCR assay. To provide template for TCR sequencing, every sample had RNA extracted and reverse transcribed into cDNA. TCRdb provides this immuneACCESS table in a form limited to in-frame rearrangements. Some clones are lacking; in checked studies, under half of them reflect an unresolved V gene, and why the rest are absent is not known. Here the sample has 37,000 or so clones; under 65% occur a single time. Under 2% of the sample goes to the ten largest clones. In 4 to 6 patients from the biomarker study, CD4+ cells were sorted further to obtain CD25+CD127- cells. The sequenced material came from CD4+ Tregs sorted from blood. These TCRs come from a human donor with alopecia areata.

V gene TRBV11-3 combines with J gene TRBJ2-1; 8 bases line up with TRBD2. The CDR3 extends over 14 amino acids. Germline V lookup: CDR1 SGHNT, CDR2 YENEEA. V lost 2 bases and J lost 7; bases outside the gene matches: 4. The DNA of the CDR3 is TGTGCCAGCAGCTTATGGCGGGGGGCTAATGAGCAGTTCTTC. It codes for CASSLWRGANEQFF.

This clone was seen a few times. The chain uses TRBV18 and TRBJ2-1; 8 bases align to TRBD2. In germline, CDR1 is KGHSH, CDR2 LQKENI. The CDR3 runs 17 residues. Unmatched junction bases numbered 13, after V lost 4 bases and J lost 5 bases. CDR3 loop: CASSQPTKAGGDNEQFF. The CDR3 DNA reads as TGTGCCAGCTCACAACCGACTAAGGCGGGGGGCGACAATGAGCAGTTCTTC.

The CDR3 DNA reads as TGTGCCAGCAGCTTCACCGGGCCCCGGAAGGCCCAGTACTTC. Protein product: CASSFTGPRKAQYF. The chain is built from TRBV7-2 and TRBJ2-5; no reliable D call. In germline, CDR1 is SGHTA, CDR2 FQGNSA. V was pared by 3 bases and J by 9 bases, with 17 bases between. CDR3 size: 14 residues. The full variable domain, in which reference TRBV7-2 and TRBJ2-5 provide the parts outside the CDR3, is GAGVSQSPSNKVTEKGKDVELRCDPISGHTALYWYRQSLGQGLEFLIYFQGNSAPDKSGLPSDRFSAERTGGSVSTLTIQRTQQEDSAVYLCASSFTGPRKAQYFGPGTRLLVL.

This clone was counted between two and nine times. The chain carries TRBV5-1 and TRBJ2-1; TRBD1 agrees at 8 bases. CDR3 length: 14 residues. Germline CDR1 is SGHRS and CDR2 is YFSETQ. V lost 0 bases, J lost 10 bases, and 6 bases stayed unmatched. The chain's CDR3 is CASSLVAGGREQFF. CDR3 sequence (DNA): TGCGCCAGCAGCTTGGTGGCAGGGGGCCGGGAGCAGTTCTTC.

This clone appeared a few times. The rearrangement links TRBV28 to TRBJ2-2; D may be TRBD1 (6 bases). This CDR3 region has 16 residues. V lost 4 bases and J 4 bases, leaving 16 bases between the germline ends. Germline lookup yields CDR1 MDHEN and CDR2 SYDVKM. The CDR3 DNA reads TGTGCCAGCAGTTCCCCACAGGGTCCCTTCACCGGGGAGCTGTTTTTT. Its translation is CASSSPQGPFTGELFF.

The V and J genes are TRBV7-9 and TRBJ1-1, with 7 bases identical to TRBD1. This CDR3 region has 15 residues. The V gene's germline CDR1 is SEHNR and CDR2 FQNEAQ (reference sequence). V shed 2 bases and J 4 bases; nucleotides not matched to a gene: 7. CDR3 sequence: CASSLTGAWGTEAFF. In nucleotides, the CDR3 is TGTGCCAGCAGCTTAACAGGGGCGTGGGGCACTGAAGCTTTCTTT.

The chain recombines TRBV6-5 with TRBJ1-1, with 8 nucleotides matching TRBD1. The CDR3 is made up of 14 amino acids. J lost 5 bases, V lost 6 bases, and 8 bases had no gene match. Per the germline V gene, CDR1 is MNHEY and CDR2 is SVGAGI. CDR3 loop: CASRTLQGATEAFF. The CDR3 DNA sequence: TGTGCCAGCAGAACTCTCCAGGGGGCTACTGAAGCTTTCTTT.

This rearrangement joins TRBV18 to TRBJ2-7; D possibly corresponds to TRBD2 (6 bases). Trimming cost V 1 base and J 4 bases, with 17 bases left between them. Germline V gives CDR1 KGHSH, CDR2 LQKENI. The CDR3 contains 16 residues. CDR3 amino acids: CASSPRVAGRMYEQYF. CDR3 DNA: TGTGCCAGCTCACCACGGGTTGCGGGGAGGATGTACGAGCAGTACTTC.

This clone was found a few times. V gene TRBV5-4 combines with J gene TRBJ1-5; the D is unclear. V was cut by 0 bases and J by 6 bases, with 10 bases left in between. This CDR3 has 14 amino acids. Germline CDR1 is SGHNT and CDR2 is YYREEE (reference sequence). CDR3 DNA: TGTGCCAGCAGCTTGGATCGAGGTGGTCAGCCCCAGCATTTT. Encoded protein: CASSLDRGGQPQHF.

The V and J genes are TRBV7-9 and TRBJ1-2; D is undetermined. CDR1 and CDR2 from the germline V gene are SEHNR and FQNEAQ (reference sequence). The CDR3 has 12 residues. Trimming removed 4 bases at V and 5 bases at J, with 8 bases between. CDR3 loop: CASSWEDYGYTF. Written as DNA, the CDR3 is TGTGCCAGCAGCTGGGAGGATTATGGCTACACCTTC.

The chain uses TRBV7-3 and TRBJ2-2; 8 nucleotides agree with TRBD2. The CDR3 is 16 amino acids. Germline assignment: CDR1 SGHTA and CDR2 FQGTGA. With 2 bases clipped from V and 4 bases from J, the junction kept 6 bases outside the gene matches. The CDR3 bases are TGTGCCAGCAGCTTACAGCGGGGGCTAGGCACCGGGGAGCTGTTTTTT. It codes for CASSLQRGLGTGELFF.

The chain employs TRBV4-2 and TRBJ2-5, with 10 bases aligning to TRBD1. This CDR3 is built from 15 residues. The J segment lost 4 bases and the V segment lost 4 bases, leaving 6 bases of the junction unmatched. The germline CDR1 and CDR2 sequences are LGHNA and YNFKEQ. CDR3 nucleotides: TGTGCCAGCAGCCCCCCCGGGGACAGGGGAGAGACCCAGTACTTC. It is translated as CASSPPGDRGETQYF.

In its sample, this clone was seen a few times. CDR3 coding DNA: TGTGCCAGCAGCGCCGCCTACGAGCAGTACTTC. Translated: CASSAAYEQYF. J is TRBJ2-7 and V is TRBV7-8, with no clear D. Trimming pared 5 bases from V and 2 bases from J, leaving 4 bases between. The germline V gene encodes CDR1 SGHVS and CDR2 FQNEAQ. The CDR3 spans 11 residues.

The V call is TRBV19, the J call TRBJ2-7; D is undetermined. CDR1 and CDR2 (germline): LNHDA, SQIVND (reference sequence). The V gene lost 4 bases and the J gene lost 2 bases, with 12 bases spanning the gap. The CDR3 loop spans 14 amino acids. Written as DNA, the CDR3 is TGTGCCAGTAGTAGGGCTAAAGGAGCCTACGAGCAGTACTTC. Translated: CASSRAKGAYEQYF.